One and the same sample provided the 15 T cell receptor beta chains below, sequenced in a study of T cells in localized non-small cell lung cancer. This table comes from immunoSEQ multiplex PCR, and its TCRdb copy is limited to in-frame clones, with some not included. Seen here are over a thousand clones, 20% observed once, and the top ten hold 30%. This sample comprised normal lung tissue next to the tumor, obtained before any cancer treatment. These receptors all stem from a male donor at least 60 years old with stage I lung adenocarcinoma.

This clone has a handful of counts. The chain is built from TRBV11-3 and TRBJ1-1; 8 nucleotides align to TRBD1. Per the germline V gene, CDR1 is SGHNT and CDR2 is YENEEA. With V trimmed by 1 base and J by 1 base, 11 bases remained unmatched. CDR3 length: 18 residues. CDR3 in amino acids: CASSLGVGTGRENTEAFF. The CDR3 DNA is TGTGCCAGCAGCTTAGGGGTAGGGACAGGCCGAGAGAACACTGAAGCTTTCTTT.

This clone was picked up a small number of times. The CDR3 nucleotides read TGTGCCAGCAGCGACGGACAGGGAGGGTCTGGGGCCAACGTCCTGACTTTC. It is translated as CASSDGQGGSGANVLTF. The genes are TRBV9 and TRBJ2-6; a possible D gene is TRBD1 (8 bases). This CDR3 region has 17 residues. V was pared by 3 bases and J by 1 base, with 14 bases between. Germline V gene lookup returns CDR1 SGDLS and CDR2 YYNGEE.

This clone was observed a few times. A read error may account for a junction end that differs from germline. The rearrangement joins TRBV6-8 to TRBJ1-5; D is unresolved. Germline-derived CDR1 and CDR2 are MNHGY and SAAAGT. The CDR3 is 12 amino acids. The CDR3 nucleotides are TGTGCCATCAGTGACTCTAATCAGCCCCAGCATTTT. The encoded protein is CAISDSNQPQHF.

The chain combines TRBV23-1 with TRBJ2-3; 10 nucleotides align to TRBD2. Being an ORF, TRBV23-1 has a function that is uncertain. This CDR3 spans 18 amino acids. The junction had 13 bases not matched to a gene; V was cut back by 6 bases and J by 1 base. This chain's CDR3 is CASSVSFSGTSGTDTQYF. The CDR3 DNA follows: TGCGCCAGCAGCGTCTCCTTCTCCGGGACTAGCGGCACAGATACGCAGTATTTT.

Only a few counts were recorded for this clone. CDR3 nucleotide sequence: TGCAGCGTTGAGCCAGGAGGACAATATGGCTACACCTTC. Its translation is CSVEPGGQYGYTF. The gene calls are TRBV29-1 and TRBJ1-2; the D gene is possibly TRBD1 (5 bases). CDR1 is SQVTM, CDR2 ANQGSEA, per germline. The CDR3 extends over 13 amino acids. Trimming shortened V by 3 bases and J by 5 bases, and 13 bases separated the two germline ends.

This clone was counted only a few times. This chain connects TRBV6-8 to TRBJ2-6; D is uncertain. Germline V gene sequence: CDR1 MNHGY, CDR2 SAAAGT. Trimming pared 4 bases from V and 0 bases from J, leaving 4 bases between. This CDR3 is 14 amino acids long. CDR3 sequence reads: CASSFNSGANVLTF. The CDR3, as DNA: TGTGCCAGCAGTTTCAACTCTGGGGCCAACGTCCTGACTTTC.

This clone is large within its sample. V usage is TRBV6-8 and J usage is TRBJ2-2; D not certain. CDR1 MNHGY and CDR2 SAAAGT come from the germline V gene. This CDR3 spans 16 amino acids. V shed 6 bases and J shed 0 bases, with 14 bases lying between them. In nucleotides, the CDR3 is TGTGCCAGCAGCCCCCGTTGGGCGACGAACACCGGGGAGCTGTTTTTT. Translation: CASSPRWATNTGELFF.

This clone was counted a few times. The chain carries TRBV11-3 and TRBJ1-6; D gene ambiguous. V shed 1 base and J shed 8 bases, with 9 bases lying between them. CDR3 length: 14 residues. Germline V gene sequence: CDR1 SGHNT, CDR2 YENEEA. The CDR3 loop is CASSLGGRDSPLHF. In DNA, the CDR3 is TGTGCCAGCAGCTTAGGAGGGCGGGATTCACCCCTCCACTTT.

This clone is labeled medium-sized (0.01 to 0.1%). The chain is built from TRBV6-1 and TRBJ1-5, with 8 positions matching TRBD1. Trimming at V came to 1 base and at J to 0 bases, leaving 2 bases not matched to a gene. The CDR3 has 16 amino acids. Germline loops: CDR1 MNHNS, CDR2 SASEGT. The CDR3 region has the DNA TGTGCCAGCAGTGAAGGGACAGGGTATAGCAATCAGCCCCAGCATTTT. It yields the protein CASSEGTGYSNQPQHF.

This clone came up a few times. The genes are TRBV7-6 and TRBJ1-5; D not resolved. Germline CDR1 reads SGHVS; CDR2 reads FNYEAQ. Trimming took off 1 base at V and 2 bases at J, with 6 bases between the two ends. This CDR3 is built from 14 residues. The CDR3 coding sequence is TGTGCCAGCAGCTTAGGGCAGGGCAATCAGCCCCAGCATTTT. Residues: CASSLGQGNQPQHF.

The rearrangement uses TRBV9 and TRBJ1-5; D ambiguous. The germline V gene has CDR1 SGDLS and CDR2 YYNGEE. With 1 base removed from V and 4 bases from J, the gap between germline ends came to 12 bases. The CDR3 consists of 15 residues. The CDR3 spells CASSVPSSRNQPQHF. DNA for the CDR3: TGTGCCAGCAGCGTACCCTCTAGCAGGAATCAGCCCCAGCATTTT.

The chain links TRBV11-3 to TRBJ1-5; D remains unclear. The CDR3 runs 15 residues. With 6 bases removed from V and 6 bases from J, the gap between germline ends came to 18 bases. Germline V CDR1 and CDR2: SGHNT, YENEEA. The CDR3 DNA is TGTGCCAGCAGTATTTCGAACGGGTTCGGTCAGCCCCAGCATTTT. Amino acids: CASSISNGFGQPQHF.

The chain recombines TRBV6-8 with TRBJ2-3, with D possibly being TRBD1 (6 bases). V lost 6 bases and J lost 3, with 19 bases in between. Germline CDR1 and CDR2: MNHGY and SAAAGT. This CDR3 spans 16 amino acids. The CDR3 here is CASSYSQGHWTDTQYF. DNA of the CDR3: TGTGCCAGCAGCTATTCTCAGGGGCACTGGACAGATACGCAGTATTTT.

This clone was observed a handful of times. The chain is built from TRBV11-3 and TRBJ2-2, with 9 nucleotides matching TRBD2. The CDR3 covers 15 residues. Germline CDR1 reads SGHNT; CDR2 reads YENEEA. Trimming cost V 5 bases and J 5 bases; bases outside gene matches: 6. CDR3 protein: CASSHPGLATGELFF. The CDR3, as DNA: TGTGCCAGCAGCCACCCGGGACTAGCAACCGGGGAGCTGTTTTTT.

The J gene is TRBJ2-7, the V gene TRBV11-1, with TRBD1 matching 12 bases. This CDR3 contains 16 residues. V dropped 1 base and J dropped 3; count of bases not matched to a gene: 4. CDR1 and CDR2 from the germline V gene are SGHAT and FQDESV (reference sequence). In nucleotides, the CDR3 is TGTGCCAGCAGCTTAGGCGGGACAGGGGGCCACTACGAGCAGTACTTC. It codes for CASSLGGTGGHYEQYF.